This TCR beta chain was sequenced during a study of blood T cells in healthy people across ages. This CDR3 comprises 15 residues. Germline V gene data show CDR1 as LNHDA and CDR2 as SQIVND (reference sequence). Trimming removed 1 base from V and 4 bases from J, with 12 bases in between. PBMCs numbering at least 6 million were isolated per sample. For the second PCR, which ran for about 7 to 12 cycles, a sample-barcoded 5' primer and a J-beta primer mix were used. Sequencing recovered at least 3 million CDR3-containing paired-end reads from each sample. TCRdb independently ran MiXCR on the 5' RACE reads; one entry per CDR3 protein. The table includes 630,000 or so distinct CDR3 sequences, 32% detected once. This clonotype was counted many times.

The sample was blood. The gene calls are TRBV19 and TRBJ2-3, with a weak D call TRBD2 (6 bases). The TCR was taken from a woman older than 75 in good health. The chain's CDR3 is CASSIGNGGADTQYF. The CDR3 DNA is TGTGCCAGTAGTATAGGTAACGGGGGTGCAGATACGCAGTATTTT. Full variable domain (missing parts from reference TRBV19 and TRBJ2-3): DGGITQSPKYLFRKEGQNVTLSCEQNLNHDAMYWYRQDPGQGLRLIYYSQIVNDFQKGDIAEGYSVSREKKESFPLTVTSAQKNPTAFYLCASSIGNGGADTQYFGPGTRLTVL.